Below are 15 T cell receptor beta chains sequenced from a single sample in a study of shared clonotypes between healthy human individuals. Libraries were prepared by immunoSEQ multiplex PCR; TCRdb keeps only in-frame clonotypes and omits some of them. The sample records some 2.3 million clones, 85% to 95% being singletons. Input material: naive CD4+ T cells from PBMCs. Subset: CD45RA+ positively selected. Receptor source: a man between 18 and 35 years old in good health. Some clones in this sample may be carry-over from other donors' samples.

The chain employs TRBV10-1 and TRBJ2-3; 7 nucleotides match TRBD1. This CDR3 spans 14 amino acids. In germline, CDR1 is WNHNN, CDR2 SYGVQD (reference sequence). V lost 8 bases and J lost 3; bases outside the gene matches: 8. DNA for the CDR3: TGCGCCAGCGCATCCGGGACAGCTACAGATACGCAGTATTTT. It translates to CASASGTATDTQYF.

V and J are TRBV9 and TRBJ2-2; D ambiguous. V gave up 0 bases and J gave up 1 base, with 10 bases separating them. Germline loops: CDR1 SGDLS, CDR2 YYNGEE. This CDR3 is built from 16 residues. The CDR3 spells CASSVAWSGNTGELFF. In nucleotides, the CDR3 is TGTGCCAGCAGCGTAGCATGGTCGGGGAACACCGGGGAGCTGTTTTTT. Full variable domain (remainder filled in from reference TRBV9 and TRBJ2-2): DSGVTQTPKHLITATGQRVTLRCSPRSGDLSVYWYQQSLDQGLQFLIQYYNGEERAKGNILERFSAQQFPDLHSELNLSSLELGDSALYFCASSVAWSGNTGELFFGEGSRLTVL.

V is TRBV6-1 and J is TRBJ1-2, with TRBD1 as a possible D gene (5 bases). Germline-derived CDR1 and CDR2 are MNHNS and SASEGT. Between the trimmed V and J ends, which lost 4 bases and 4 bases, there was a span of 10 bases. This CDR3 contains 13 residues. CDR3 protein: CASSAGNLYGYTF. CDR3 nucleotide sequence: TGTGCCAGCAGTGCAGGGAACCTCTATGGCTACACCTTC.

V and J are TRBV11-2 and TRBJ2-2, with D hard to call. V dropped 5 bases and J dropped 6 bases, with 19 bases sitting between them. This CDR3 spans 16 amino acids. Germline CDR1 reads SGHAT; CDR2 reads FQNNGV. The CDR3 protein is CASSETPRPYSGELFF. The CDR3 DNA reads TGTGCCAGCAGCGAAACACCTCGACCCTACTCCGGGGAGCTGTTTTTT.

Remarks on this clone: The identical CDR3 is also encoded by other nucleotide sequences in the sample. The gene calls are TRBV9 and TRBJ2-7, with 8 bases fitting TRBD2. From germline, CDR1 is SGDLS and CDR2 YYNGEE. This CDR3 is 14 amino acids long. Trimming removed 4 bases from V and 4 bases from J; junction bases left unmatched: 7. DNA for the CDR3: TGTGCCAGCAGCCCCGGGACTAGTTCGTACGAGCAGTACTTC. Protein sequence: CASSPGTSSYEQYF.

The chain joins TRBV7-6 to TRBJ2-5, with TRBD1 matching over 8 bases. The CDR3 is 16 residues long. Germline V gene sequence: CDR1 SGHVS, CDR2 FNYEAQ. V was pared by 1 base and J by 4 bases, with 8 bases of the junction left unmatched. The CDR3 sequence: CASSLGPPGGRETQYF. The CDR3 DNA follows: TGTGCCAGCAGCTTAGGTCCCCCAGGGGGCCGAGAGACCCAGTACTTC.

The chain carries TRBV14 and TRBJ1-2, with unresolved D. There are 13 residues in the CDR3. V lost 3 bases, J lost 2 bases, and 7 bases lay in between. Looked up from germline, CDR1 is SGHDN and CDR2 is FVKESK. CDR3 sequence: CASSHELNYGYTF. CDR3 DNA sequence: TGTGCCAGCAGCCACGAGCTAAACTATGGCTACACCTTC.

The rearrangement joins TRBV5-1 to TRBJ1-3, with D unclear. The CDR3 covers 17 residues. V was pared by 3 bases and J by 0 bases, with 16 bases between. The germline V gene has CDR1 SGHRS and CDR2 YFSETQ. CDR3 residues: CASSSELRFNSGNTIYF. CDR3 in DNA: TGCGCCAGCAGCTCGGAACTAAGGTTCAACTCTGGAAACACCATATATTTT.

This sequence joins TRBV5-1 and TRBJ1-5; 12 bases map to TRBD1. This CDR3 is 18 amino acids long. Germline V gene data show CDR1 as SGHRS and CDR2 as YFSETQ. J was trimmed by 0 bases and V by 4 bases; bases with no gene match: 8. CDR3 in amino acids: CASSPGQGAYYSNQPQHF. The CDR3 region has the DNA TGCGCCAGCAGCCCGGGACAGGGGGCTTATTATAGCAATCAGCCCCAGCATTTT.

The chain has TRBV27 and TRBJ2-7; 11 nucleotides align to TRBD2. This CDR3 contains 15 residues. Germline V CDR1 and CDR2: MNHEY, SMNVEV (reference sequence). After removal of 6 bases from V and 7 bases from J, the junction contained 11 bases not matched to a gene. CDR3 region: CASRTSGTLPGEQYF. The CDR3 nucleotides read TGTGCCAGCAGGACTAGCGGGACCCTACCTGGAGAGCAGTACTTC.

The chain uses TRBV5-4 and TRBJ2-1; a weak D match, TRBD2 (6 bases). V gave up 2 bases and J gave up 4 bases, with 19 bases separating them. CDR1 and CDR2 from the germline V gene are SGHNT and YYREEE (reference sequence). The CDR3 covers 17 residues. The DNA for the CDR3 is TGTGCCAGCAGCTTAGGAGGGGCCCTTGGCTCATACAATGAGCAGTTCTTC. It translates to CASSLGGALGSYNEQFF.

CDR3 loop: CASSLAQGLASNEQFF. CDR3 nucleotides: TGTGCCAGCAGCTTAGCGCAGGGACTAGCGAGCAATGAGCAGTTCTTC. This rearrangement joins TRBV7-6 to TRBJ2-1, with 10 nucleotides matching TRBD2. Per germline, CDR1 SGHVS and CDR2 FNYEAQ. The CDR3 loop spans 16 amino acids. Trimming removed 0 bases from V and 6 bases from J; junction bases left unmatched: 5.

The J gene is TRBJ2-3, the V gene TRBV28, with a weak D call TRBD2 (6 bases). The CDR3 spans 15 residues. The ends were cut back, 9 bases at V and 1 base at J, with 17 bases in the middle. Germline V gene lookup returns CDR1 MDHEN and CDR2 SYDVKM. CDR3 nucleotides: TGTGCCAGTGTTGACCCCCGCGGGGGCACAGATACGCAGTATTTT. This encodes CASVDPRGGTDTQYF.

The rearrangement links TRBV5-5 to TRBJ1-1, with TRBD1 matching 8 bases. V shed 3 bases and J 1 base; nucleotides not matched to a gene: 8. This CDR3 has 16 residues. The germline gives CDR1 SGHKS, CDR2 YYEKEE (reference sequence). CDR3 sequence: CASSYQPGQENTEAFF. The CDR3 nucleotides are TGTGCCAGCAGCTACCAACCGGGACAGGAGAACACTGAAGCTTTCTTT.

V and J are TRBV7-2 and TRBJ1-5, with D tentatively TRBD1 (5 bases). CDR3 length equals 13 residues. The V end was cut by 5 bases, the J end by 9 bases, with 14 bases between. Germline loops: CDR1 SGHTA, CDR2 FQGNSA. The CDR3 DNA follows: TGTGCCAGCAGCGGTGCCCGGGGGTCGCCCCAGCATTTT. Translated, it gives CASSGARGSPQHF.